This T cell receptor beta chain was profiled in a study of early T cells in non-severe SARS-CoV-2 infection. Background on the study: Sequencing of bulk RNA from unsorted whole blood was done, without chain pairing.

Findings and caveats of the study: Matching results from VDJdb favored anti-spike CD8 responses, leaving private and CD4 specificities undetected.

The protocol attached unique molecular identifiers to individual cDNA molecules. From the 5' RACE reads, TCRdb called clonotypes with MiXCR, one entry per CDR3 protein. The data show more than 75,000 distinct CDR3 sequences, 14% seen once. Germline assignment: CDR1 SGHTS and CDR2 YDEGEE. This CDR3 contains 14 residues. The J segment lost 9 bases and the V segment lost 2 bases, leaving 3 bases of the junction unmatched. In its sample, this clonotype was seen many times. Its target is not known. The sample consisted of whole blood. The V and J genes are TRBV5-8 and TRBJ1-6, with TRBD1 identical over 9 bases. The receptor comes from an adult who was a healthcare worker with PCR-confirmed SARS-CoV-2 infection or an uninfected control (not recorded which). CDR3 in amino acids: CASSFRTGVSPLHF. The CDR3, as DNA: TGTGCCAGCAGCTTTAGGACAGGGGTTTCACCCCTCCACTTT.